Listed here are 7 T cell receptor beta chains from one sample, sequenced in a study of cytomegalovirus exposure and HLA in healthy donors. Vbeta (60) and Jbeta (13) primers were used in the PCR. Here immunoSEQ multiplex PCR was the method, and the copy in TCRdb shows in-frame clones only, minus some. This sample carries more than 70,000 clones, around four fifths of them seen once, and the ten largest clones take roughly 2%. Sequenced sample: PBMCs. The receptor set was obtained from a boy younger than 18 in good health and CMV-seronegative.

The chain joins TRBV10-1 to TRBJ1-1; D is perhaps TRBD1 (6 bases). CDR3 length: 14 residues. Germline lookup yields CDR1 WNHNN and CDR2 SYGVQD (reference sequence). The V and J ends lost 2 bases and 4 bases respectively, with 11 bases between them. The CDR3: CASSEGQSPTEAFF. Here the CDR3 DNA reads TGCGCCAGCAGTGAGGGACAGTCCCCCACTGAAGCTTTCTTT.

This chain joins TRBV28 and TRBJ2-1; 9 bases agree with TRBD2. Germline CDR1 is MDHEN and CDR2 is SYDVKM. The junction had 13 bases not matched to a gene; V was cut back by 6 bases and J by 7 bases. This CDR3 has 16 residues. The DNA for the CDR3 is TGTGCCAGCAGCTCCCCGGCGGGAGGGTCTTGGAATGAGCAGTTCTTC. Translated, it gives CASSSPAGGSWNEQFF.

The chain joins TRBV5-1 to TRBJ2-7; a weak D match, TRBD1 (5 bases). V gave up 1 base and J gave up 3 bases, with 5 bases separating them. Germline V gives CDR1 SGHRS, CDR2 YFSETQ. This CDR3 spans 12 amino acids. The CDR3 sequence: CASSLRGYEQYF. The CDR3 bases are TGCGCCAGCAGCTTGAGGGGCTACGAGCAGTACTTC.

The chain recombines TRBV6-4 with TRBJ2-3; TRBD2 agrees at 11 bases. Germline CDR1 is MRHNA and CDR2 is SNTAGT. The trim removed 3 bases at V and 1 base at J, leaving 0 bases unmatched. The CDR3 spans 15 residues. CDR3 sequence: CASSETSGGTDTQYF. As DNA, the CDR3 is TGTGCCAGCAGTGAGACTAGCGGGGGCACAGATACGCAGTATTTT.

This rearrangement joins TRBV15 to TRBJ2-1, with 12 nucleotides matching TRBD2. This CDR3 has 15 amino acids. Germline CDR1 is LNHNV and CDR2 is YYDKDF (reference sequence). The junction had 2 bases not matched to a gene; V was cut back by 5 bases and J by 3 bases. In DNA, the CDR3 is TGTGCCACCAGCGCGGGACTAGCGGGCTACAATGAGCAGTTCTTC. As protein: CATSAGLAGYNEQFF.

The gene calls are TRBV29-1 and TRBJ1-5; TRBD1 matches at 8 bases. Germline V lookup: CDR1 SQVTM, CDR2 ANQGSEA. This CDR3 region has 15 residues. V shed 7 bases, J shed 0 bases, and the junction held 8 bases outside the gene matches. Written as DNA, the CDR3 is TGCAGCGCGCTAGTACAGGGGGATAGCAATCAGCCCCAGCATTTT. Translation: CSALVQGDSNQPQHF.

The chain joins TRBV27 to TRBJ1-1; TRBD1 matches at 7 bases. This CDR3 spans 12 amino acids. Germline V gives CDR1 MNHEY, CDR2 SMNVEV (reference sequence). Trimming removed 7 bases from V and 6 bases from J; junction bases left unmatched: 5. The CDR3 nucleotides read TGTGCCAGCAAAACAAGGGGGCCTGAAGCTTTCTTT. Its protein product is CASKTRGPEAFF.